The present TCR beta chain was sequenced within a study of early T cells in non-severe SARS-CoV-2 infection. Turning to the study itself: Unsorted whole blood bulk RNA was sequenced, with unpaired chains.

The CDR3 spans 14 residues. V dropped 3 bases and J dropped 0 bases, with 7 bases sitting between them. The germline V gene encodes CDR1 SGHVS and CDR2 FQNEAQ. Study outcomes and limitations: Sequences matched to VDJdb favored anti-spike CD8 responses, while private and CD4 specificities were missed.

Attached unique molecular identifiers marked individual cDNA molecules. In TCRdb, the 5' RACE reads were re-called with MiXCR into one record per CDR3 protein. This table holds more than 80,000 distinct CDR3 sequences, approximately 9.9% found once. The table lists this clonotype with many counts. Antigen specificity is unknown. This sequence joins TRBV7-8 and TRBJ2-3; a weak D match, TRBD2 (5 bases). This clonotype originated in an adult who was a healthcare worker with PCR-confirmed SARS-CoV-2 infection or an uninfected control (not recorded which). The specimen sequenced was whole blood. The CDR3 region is CASSLRTSTDTQYF. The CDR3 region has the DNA TGTGCCAGCAGCTTGAGGACTAGCACAGATACGCAGTATTTT.